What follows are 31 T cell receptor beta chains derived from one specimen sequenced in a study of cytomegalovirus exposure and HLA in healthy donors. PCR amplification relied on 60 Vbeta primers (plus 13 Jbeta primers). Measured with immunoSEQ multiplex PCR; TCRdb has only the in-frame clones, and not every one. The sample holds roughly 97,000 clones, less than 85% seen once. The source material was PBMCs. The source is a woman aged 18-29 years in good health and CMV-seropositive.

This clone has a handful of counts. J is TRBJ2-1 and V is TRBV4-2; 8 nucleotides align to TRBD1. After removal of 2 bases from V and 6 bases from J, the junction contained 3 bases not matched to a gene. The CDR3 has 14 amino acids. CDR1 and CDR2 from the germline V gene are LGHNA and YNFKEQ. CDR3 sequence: CASSQLGQGNEQFF. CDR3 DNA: TGTGCCAGCAGCCAACTAGGACAGGGCAATGAGCAGTTCTTC.

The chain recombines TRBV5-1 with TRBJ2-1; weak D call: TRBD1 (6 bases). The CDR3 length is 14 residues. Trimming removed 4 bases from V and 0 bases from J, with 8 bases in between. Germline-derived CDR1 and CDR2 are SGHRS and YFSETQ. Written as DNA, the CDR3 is TGCGCCAGCAGCAAGGGGGACTCCTACAATGAGCAGTTCTTC. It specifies CASSKGDSYNEQFF. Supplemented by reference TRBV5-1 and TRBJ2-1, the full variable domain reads KAGVTQTPRYLIKTRGQQVTLSCSPISGHRSVSWYQQTPGQGLQFLFEYFSETQRNKGNFPGRFSGRQFSNSRSEMNVSTLELGDSALYLCASSKGDSYNEQFFGPGTRLTVL.

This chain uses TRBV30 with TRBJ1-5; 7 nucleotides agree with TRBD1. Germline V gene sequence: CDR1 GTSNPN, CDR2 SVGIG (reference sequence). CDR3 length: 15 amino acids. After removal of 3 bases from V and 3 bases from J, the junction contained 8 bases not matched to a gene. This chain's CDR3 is CAWRGTGASNQPQHF. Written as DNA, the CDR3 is TGTGCCTGGAGAGGAACAGGGGCCTCCAATCAGCCCCAGCATTTT.

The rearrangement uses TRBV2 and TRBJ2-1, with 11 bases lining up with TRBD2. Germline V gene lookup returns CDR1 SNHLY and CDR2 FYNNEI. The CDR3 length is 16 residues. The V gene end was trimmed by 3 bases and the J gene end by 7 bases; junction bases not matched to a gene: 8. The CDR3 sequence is CASSDSTSGRGNEQFF. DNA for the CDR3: TGTGCCAGCAGTGATAGCACTAGCGGGAGAGGGAATGAGCAGTTCTTC.

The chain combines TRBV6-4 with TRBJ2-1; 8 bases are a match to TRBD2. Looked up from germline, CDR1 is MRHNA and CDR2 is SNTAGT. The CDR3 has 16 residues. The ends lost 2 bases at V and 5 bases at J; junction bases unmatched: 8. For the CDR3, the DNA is TGTGCCAGCAGTGACGGAAAGGTAGCGGGAAACAATGAGCAGTTCTTC. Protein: CASSDGKVAGNNEQFF.

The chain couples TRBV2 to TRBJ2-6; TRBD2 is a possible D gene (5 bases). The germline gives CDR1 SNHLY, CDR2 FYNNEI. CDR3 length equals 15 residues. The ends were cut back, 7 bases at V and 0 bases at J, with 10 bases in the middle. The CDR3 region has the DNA TGTGCCAGCAACGGACTGGGCTCTGGGGCCAACGTCCTGACTTTC. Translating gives CASNGLGSGANVLTF.

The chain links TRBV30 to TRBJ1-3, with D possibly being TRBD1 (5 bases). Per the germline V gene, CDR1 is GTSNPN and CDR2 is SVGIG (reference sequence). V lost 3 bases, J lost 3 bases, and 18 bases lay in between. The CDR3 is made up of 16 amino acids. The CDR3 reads CAWSVPGGRFGNTIYF. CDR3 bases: TGTGCCTGGAGCGTTCCCGGGGGTCGGTTTGGAAACACCATATATTTT.

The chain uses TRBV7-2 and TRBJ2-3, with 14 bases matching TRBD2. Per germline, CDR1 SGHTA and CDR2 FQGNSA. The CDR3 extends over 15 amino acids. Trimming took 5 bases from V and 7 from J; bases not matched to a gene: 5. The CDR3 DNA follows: TGTGCCAGCAGCCCCGGGACTAGCGGGAGTTATACGCAGTATTTT. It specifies CASSPGTSGSYTQYF.

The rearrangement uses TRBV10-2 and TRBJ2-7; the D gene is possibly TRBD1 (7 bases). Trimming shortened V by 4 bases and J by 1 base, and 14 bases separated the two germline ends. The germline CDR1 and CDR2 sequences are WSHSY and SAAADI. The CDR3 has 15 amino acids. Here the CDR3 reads CASSGRQGGSYEQYF. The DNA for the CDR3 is TGCGCCAGCAGTGGACGACAGGGAGGATCCTACGAGCAGTACTTC.

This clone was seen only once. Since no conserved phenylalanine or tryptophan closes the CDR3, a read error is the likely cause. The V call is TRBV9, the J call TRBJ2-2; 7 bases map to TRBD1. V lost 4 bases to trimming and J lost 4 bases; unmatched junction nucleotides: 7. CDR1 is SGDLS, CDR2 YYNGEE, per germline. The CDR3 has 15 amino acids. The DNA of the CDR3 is TGTGCCAGCAGCCCGAGACAGGGCAGCACCGGGGAGCTGTTTGTT. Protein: CASSPRQGSTGELFV.

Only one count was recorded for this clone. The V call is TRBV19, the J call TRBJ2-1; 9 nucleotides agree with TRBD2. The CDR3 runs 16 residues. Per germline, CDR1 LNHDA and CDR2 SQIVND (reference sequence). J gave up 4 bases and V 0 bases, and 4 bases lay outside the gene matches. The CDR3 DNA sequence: TGTGCCAGTAGTATAGAGGGCGGGAGGGCGTACAATGAGCAGTTCTTC. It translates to CASSIEGGRAYNEQFF.

CDR3 in amino acids: CASSPGQSSNQPQHF. CDR3 coding DNA: TGTGCCAGCAGTCCGGGACAGTCCAGCAATCAGCCCCAGCATTTT. The V and J genes are TRBV27 and TRBJ1-5, with 7 positions matching TRBD1. Unmatched junction bases numbered 5, after V lost 5 bases and J lost 1 base. The CDR3 contains 15 residues. The germline V gene has CDR1 MNHEY and CDR2 SMNVEV (reference sequence).

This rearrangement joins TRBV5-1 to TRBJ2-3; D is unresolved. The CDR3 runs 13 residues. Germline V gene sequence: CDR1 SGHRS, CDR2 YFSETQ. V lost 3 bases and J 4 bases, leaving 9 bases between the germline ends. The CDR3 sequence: CASSSLRPDTQYF. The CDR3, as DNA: TGCGCCAGCAGCTCACTGCGTCCAGATACGCAGTATTTT. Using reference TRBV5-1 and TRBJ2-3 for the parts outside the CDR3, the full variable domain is KAGVTQTPRYLIKTRGQQVTLSCSPISGHRSVSWYQQTPGQGLQFLFEYFSETQRNKGNFPGRFSGRQFSNSRSEMNVSTLELGDSALYLCASSSLRPDTQYFGPGTRLTVL.

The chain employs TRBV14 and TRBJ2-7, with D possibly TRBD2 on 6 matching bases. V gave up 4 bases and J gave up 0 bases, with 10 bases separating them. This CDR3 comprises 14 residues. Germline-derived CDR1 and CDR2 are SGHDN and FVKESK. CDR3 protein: CASSPASASYEQYF. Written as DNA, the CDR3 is TGTGCCAGCAGCCCGGCTAGCGCCTCCTACGAGCAGTACTTC.

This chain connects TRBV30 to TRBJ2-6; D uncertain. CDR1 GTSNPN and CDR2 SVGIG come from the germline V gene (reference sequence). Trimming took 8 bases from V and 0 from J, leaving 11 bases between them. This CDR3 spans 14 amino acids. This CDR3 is CASEFGSGANVLTF. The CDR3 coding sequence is TGTGCCAGCGAGTTCGGCTCTGGGGCCAACGTCCTGACTTTC.

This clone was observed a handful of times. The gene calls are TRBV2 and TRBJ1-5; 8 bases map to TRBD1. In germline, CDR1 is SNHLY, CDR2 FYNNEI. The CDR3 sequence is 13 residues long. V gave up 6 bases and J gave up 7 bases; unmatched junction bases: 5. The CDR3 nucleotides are TGTGCCAGCAGCACAGGGGGACACCAGCCCCAGCATTTT. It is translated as CASSTGGHQPQHF.

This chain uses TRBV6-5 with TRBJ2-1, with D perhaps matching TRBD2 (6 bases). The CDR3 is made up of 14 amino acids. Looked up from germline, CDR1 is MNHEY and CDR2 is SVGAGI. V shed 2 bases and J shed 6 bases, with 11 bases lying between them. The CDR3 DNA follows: TGTGCCAGCAGTTACGGGACTGGGACCAATGAGCAGTTCTTC. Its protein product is CASSYGTGTNEQFF.

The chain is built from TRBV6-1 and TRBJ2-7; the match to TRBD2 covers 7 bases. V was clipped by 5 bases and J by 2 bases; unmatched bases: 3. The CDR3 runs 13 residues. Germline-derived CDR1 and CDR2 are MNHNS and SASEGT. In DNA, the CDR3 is TGTGCCAGCAGTAGCGGGGCTCCCTACGAGCAGTACTTC. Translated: CASSSGAPYEQYF.

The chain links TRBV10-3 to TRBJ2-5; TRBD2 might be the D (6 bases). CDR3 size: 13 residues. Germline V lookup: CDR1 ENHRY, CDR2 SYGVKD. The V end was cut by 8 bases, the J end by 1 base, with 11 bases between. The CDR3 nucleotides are TGTGCCATCGGGGACGGGAGCCAAGAGACCCAGTACTTC. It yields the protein CAIGDGSQETQYF.

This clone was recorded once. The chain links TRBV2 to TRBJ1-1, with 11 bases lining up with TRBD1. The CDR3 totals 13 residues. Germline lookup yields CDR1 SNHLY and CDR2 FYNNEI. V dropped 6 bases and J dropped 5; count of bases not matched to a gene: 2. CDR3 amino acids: CASRGQGGTEAFF. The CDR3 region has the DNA TGTGCCAGCAGGGGACAGGGGGGTACTGAAGCTTTCTTT.

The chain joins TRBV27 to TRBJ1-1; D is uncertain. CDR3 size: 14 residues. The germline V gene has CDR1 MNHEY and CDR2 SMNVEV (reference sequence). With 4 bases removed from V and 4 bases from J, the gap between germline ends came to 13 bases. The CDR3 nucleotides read TGTGCCAGCAGTTCCCTTGGCCCGGGCACTGAAGCTTTCTTT. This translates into CASSSLGPGTEAFF.

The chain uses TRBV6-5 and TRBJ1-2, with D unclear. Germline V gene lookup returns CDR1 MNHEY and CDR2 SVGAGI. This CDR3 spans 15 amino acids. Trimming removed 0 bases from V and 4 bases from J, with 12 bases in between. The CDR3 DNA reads TGTGCCAGCAGTTACTCAACGCCCCTGAGCTATGGCTACACCTTC. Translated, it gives CASSYSTPLSYGYTF.

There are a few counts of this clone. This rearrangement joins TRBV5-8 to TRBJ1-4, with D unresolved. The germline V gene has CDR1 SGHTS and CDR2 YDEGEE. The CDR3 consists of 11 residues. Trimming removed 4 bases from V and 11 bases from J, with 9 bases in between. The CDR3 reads CASSPVRKLFF. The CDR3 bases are TGTGCCAGCAGCCCGGTGAGGAAACTGTTTTTT.

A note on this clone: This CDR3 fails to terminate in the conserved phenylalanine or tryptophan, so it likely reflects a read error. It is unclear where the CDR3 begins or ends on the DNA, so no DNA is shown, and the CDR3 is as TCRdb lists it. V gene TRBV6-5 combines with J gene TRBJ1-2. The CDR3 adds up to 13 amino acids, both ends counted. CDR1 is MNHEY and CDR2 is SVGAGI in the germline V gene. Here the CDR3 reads CASSYSPNYGYKV.

Here the CDR3 reads CATNGGGAGETQYF. Written as DNA, the CDR3 is TGTGCCACTAACGGGGGGGGCGCAGGGGAGACCCAGTACTTC. The rearrangement links TRBV6-1 to TRBJ2-5, with 8 bases that match TRBD2. CDR1 and CDR2 (germline): MNHNS, SASEGT. This CDR3 region has 14 residues. The V gene end was trimmed by 10 bases and the J gene end by 5 bases; junction bases not matched to a gene: 12.

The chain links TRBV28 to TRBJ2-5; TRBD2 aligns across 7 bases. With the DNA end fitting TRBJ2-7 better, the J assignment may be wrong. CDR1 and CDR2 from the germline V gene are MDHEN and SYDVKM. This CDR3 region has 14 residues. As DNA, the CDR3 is TGTGCCAGCAGTGAGATAGCGGGCCCCTACGAGCAGTACTTC. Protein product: CASSEIAGPYEQYF.

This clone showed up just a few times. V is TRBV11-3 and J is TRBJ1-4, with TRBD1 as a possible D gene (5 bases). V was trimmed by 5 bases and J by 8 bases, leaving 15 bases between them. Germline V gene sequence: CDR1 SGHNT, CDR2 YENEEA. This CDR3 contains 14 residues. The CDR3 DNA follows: TGTGCCAGCAGCATCGCTACAGGTGTAGAAAAACTGTTTTTT. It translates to CASSIATGVEKLFF. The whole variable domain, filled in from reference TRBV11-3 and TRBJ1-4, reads EAGVVQSPRYKIIEKKQPVAFWCNPISGHNTLYWYLQNLGQGPELLIRYENEEAVDDSQLPKDRFSAERLKGVDSTLKIQPAELGDSAVYLCASSIATGVEKLFFGSGTQLSVL.

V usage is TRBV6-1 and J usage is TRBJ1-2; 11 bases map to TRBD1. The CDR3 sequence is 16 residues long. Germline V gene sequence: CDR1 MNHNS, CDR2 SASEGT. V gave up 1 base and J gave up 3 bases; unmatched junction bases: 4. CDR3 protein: CASSEGTGGADYGYTF. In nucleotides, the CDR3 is TGTGCCAGCAGTGAAGGGACAGGGGGCGCGGACTATGGCTACACCTTC.

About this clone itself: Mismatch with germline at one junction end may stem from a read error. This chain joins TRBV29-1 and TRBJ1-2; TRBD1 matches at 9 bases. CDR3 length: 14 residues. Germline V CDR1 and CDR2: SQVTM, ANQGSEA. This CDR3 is CSVEIGQGNYGYPF. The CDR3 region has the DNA TGCAGCGTTGAAATAGGACAGGGGAACTATGGCTACCCCTTC. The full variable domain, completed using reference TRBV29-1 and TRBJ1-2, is SAVISQKPSRDICQRGTSLTIQCQVDSQVTMMFWYRQQPGQSLTLIATANQGSEATYESGFVIDKFPISRPNLTFSTLTVSNMSPEDSSIYLCSVEIGQGNYGYPFGSGTRLTVV.

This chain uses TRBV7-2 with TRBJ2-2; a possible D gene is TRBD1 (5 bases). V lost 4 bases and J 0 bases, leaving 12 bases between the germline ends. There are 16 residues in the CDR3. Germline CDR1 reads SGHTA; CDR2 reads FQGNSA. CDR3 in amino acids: CASSWQGFANTGELFF. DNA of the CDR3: TGTGCCAGCAGCTGGCAGGGATTCGCGAACACCGGGGAGCTGTTTTTT.

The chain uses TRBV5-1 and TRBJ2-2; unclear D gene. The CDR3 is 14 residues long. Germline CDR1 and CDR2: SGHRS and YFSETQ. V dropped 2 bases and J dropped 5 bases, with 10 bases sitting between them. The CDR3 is CASSFLVATGELFF. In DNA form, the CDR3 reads TGCGCCAGCAGCTTCCTAGTCGCGACCGGGGAGCTGTTTTTT.